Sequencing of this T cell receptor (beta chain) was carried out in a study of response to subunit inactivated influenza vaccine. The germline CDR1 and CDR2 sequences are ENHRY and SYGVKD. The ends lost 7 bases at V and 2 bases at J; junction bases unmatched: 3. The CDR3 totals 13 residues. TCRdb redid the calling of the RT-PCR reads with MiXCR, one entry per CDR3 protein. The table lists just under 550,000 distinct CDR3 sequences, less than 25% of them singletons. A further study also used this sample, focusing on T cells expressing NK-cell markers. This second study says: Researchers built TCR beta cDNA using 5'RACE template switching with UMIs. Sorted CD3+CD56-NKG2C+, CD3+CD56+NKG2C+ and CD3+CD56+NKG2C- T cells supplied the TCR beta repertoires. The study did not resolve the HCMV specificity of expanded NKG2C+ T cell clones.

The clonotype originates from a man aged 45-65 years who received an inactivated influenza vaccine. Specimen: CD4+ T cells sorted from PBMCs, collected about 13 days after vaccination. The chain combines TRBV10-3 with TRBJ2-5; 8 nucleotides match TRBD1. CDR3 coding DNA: TGTGCCATCACTCGGGACAGGCAAGAGACCCAGTACTTC. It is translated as CAITRDRQETQYF.